Described below is a single T cell receptor beta chain sequence and its context. Its antigen remains unidentified. Qualities for individual bases were not recorded, and no much larger clone is one base off. The donors were included in the validation cohort of over a hundred subjects, a group kept apart from the roughly 670-subject first cohort. This entry is derived from a study of cytomegalovirus exposure and HLA in healthy donors (dated by TCRdb to 2015 to 2018). In the study overall: According to a later analysis, the 120 or so validation repertoires were produced on the same platform as the 700 or so repertoires of the first cohort. The study aimed to test whether signatures of past pathogen exposure could be identified by cataloging public T cell receptors. A separate validation cohort of 100 to 150 different subjects was used in addition to the approximately 670-subject first cohort. The study combined high-throughput TCR immunosequencing, statistical association of individual TCRs with disease status, and machine learning to predict cytomegalovirus infection status.

Inclusive of the bounding cysteine and phenylalanine, the CDR3 is 12 residues long. CDR3 DNA only is kept here, 36 bases in frame from base 1. V is pruned by 6 bases and J by 5 bases, leaving 5 bases of the junction without a gene match. Reading the germline V gene gives CDR1 SGHRS and CDR2 YFSETQ. The paper as a whole reports these results and caveats: A later analysis found that TCRs clustered in the first cohort also tended to co-occur in the 100 to 150 validation repertoires, with 90% to 95% of cluster scores above 0. Most TCR sequences were seen in very few donors, while some public TCRs were found in many individuals. Three of the identified cytomegalovirus-associated TCR beta chains were confirmed in vitro to be specific for cytomegalovirus antigens. According to the authors, the approach could potentially be generalized to other disease states and immunological phenotypes. All 130 or so repertoires were used to score co-occurrence in the validation cohort in a later analysis, because that analysis had no HLA typing for the cohort. The classifier was reported to diagnose cytomegalovirus status with high specificity and sensitivity in both the original and validation cohorts. In the study, around 150 TCR beta chains were listed as associated with cytomegalovirus.

Library prep was done by the immunoSEQ multiplex PCR assay. On the authors' methods: A statistical classification framework was built to diagnose cytomegalovirus status from the catalog of TCR beta chain sequences. TCRdb holds this immuneACCESS table with in-frame rearrangements only. Some clones are missing; in checked studies, unresolved V genes explain under half, and the rest has no known cause. That table furnishes V, J and clone size, whereas the DNA furnished D and trimming. This sample lists under 150,000 clones; around 87% were detected once. Of the sample, just over 8.5% is held by the ten largest clones.

The sequence joins TRBV5-1 to TRBJ2-7; the junction holds 7 bases that match TRBD2. The sequencing input was PBMCs. This receptor was obtained from a man younger than 35 in good health and CMV-seropositive. In nucleotide form, the sequence is TGCGCCAGCAATAGGGGAGGGGACGAGCAGTACTTC. This translates into CASNRGGDEQYF.